One TCR beta chain is described in this entry. Researchers partitioned CD4+ cells into CD45RA+ naive and CD45RA-negative memory subsets. Using 200 ng DNA, some 30,000 T cell genomes, the sorted-subset replicate PCRs were run. The method was immunoSEQ multiplex PCR; TCRdb's version includes in-frame clones alone and lacks a portion of them. The repertoire consists of about 1.5 million clones, with roughly 98% occurring once and the leading ten covering 0.4% to 0.45%. The sample is drawn from a study of shared clonotypes between healthy human individuals. About the study: With ages of 18 to 49, the donors were a couple of women and a few men. The plates for each donor numbered three CD4 naive, three CD4 memory, two CD8 naive and one CD8 memory.

V lost 3 bases and J 7 bases, leaving 12 bases between the germline ends. Per the germline V gene, CDR1 is KGHSH and CDR2 is LQKENI. The CDR3 length is 13 residues. This rearrangement joins TRBV18 to TRBJ1-1; D unclear. Sequencing used naive CD4+ T cells sorted from blood. Subset specified: CD45RA+ positively selected. This clonotype was obtained from a man younger than 40 in good health. CDR3 bases: TGTGCCAGCTCACCCACAAACGGCGTTGAAGCTTTCTTT. It is translated as CASSPTNGVEAFF.